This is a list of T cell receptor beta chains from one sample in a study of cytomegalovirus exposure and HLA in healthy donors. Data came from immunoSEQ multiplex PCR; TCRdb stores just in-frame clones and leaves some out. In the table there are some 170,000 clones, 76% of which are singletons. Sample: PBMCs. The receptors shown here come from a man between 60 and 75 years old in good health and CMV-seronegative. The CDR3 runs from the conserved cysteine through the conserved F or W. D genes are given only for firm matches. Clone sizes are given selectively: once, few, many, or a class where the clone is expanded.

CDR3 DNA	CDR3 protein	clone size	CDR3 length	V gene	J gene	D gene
TGTGCCAGCAGCTTGGCCGCCCTAACAGATACGCAGTATTTT	CASSLAALTDTQYF	NA	14	TRBV5-5	TRBJ2-3	NA
TGTTCCAGCAGGAGCCGGACTAGCGGTCTTATCGATACGCAGTATTTT	CSSRSRTSGLIDTQYF	NA	16	TRBV7-9	TRBJ2-3	TRBD2
TGTGCCAGCAGCGTAGGGACAGACTCTGGAAACACCATATATTTT	CASSVGTDSGNTIYF	NA	15	TRBV9	TRBJ1-3	NA
TGTGCCAGCAGACCTGGGACAGGGGGCACGCGTACGCAGTATTTT	CASRPGTGGTRTQYF	NA	15	TRBV6-5	TRBJ2-3	TRBD1
TGCGCCAGCAGCTTGAAGGGCATAGCGGGAAGCTCCTACGAGCAGTACTTC	CASSLKGIAGSSYEQYF	few	17	TRBV5-1	TRBJ2-7	TRBD2
TGTGCCAGCAGCAATCCGACTAGCGGGGGGTTCCACCTCACAGATACGCAGTATTTT	CASSNPTSGGFHLTDTQYF	NA	19	TRBV21-1	TRBJ2-3	NA
TGTGCCAGCAGCCCGGGGGAGACCCAGTACTTC	CASSPGETQYF	NA	11	TRBV28	TRBJ2-5	NA
TGTGCCAGCAGGTCTAGCGGGGGAGTTTACATTCAGTACTTC	CASRSSGGVYIQYF	once	14	TRBV6-5	TRBJ2-4	TRBD2
TGTGCCAGCATCCTGGGGAGCAGCTCTGGGGCCAACGTCCTGACTTTC	CASILGSSSGANVLTF	NA	16	TRBV21-1	TRBJ2-6	NA
TGTGCCAGCAGCCCGGGAGCCGCGGATGAGCAGTACTTC	CASSPGAADEQYF	few	13	TRBV7-9	TRBJ2-7	NA
TGTGCCAGCAGTGAATCGAGGAATTCACCCCTCCACTTT	CASSESRNSPLHF	few	13	TRBV6-1	TRBJ1-6	NA
TGTGCCAGCACTCCAGGGGCTCTTTATGGCTACACCTTC	CASTPGALYGYTF	NA	13	TRBV28	TRBJ1-2	NA
TGTGCCAGCAGCCCGCTTACAGGCTCCTACGAGCAGTACTTC	CASSPLTGSYEQYF	NA	14	TRBV9	TRBJ2-7	NA
TGTGCTAGTGGCTCCCCCGTGGGACAAACCTCCTACGAGCAGTACTTC	CASGSPVGQTSYEQYF	NA	16	TRBV12-5	TRBJ2-7	NA
TGTGCCAGCAGTTTTACCAGCGGGGGCTTCACAGATACGCAGTATTTT	CASSFTSGGFTDTQYF	NA	16	TRBV6-5	TRBJ2-3	TRBD2
TGTGCCAGCAGCTTGGATCCGGCCTACAATGAGCAGTTCTTC	CASSLDPAYNEQFF	NA	14	TRBV5-4	TRBJ2-1	NA
TGTGCCAGCAGCCGACTCCTACAAGCGCCTAGCACAGATACGCAGTATTTT	CASSRLLQAPSTDTQYF	NA	17	TRBV7-9	TRBJ2-3	NA
TGTGCCAGCAGCCAAGTACGCGGAGAGGCGGAAAAACTGTTTTTT	CASSQVRGEAEKLFF	NA	15	TRBV14	TRBJ1-4	NA
TGTGCCAGCAGCGCGACAGGGCAGGGCACTGAAGCTTTCTTT	CASSATGQGTEAFF	NA	14	TRBV4-2	TRBJ1-1	TRBD1
TGTGCCAGCTCTCATGGGTCGGGGTCTCCAGGCAACACCGGGGAGCTGTTTTTT	CASSHGSGSPGNTGELFF	NA	18	TRBV18	TRBJ2-2	NA
TGCAGCGTTGAATCGAGCAGCGGGACCGAGCAGTACTTC	CSVESSSGTEQYF	NA	13	TRBV29-1	TRBJ2-7	TRBD2
TGTGCCAGCACCGAAGACAGGGGGTACGAGCAGTACTTC	CASTEDRGYEQYF	NA	13	TRBV28	TRBJ2-7	TRBD1
TGTGCCAGCAGCCCAGGGGGTGGCAGGGCCCATGGCTACACCTTC	CASSPGGGRAHGYTF	NA	15	TRBV7-9	TRBJ1-2	TRBD1
TGTGCCAGCCCGGGCAGGGTCGTTAGGGAGCAGTACTTC	CASPGRVVREQYF	NA	13	TRBV5-8	TRBJ2-7	NA
TGTGCCAGTAGTTTTAAGACAGGGGCAGGAGGTCAGCCCCAGCATTTT	CASSFKTGAGGQPQHF	NA	16	TRBV19	TRBJ1-5	TRBD1
TGTGCCAGCTGGAGGGCCGGGGAGCTGTTTTTT	CASWRAGELFF	NA	11	TRBV6-5	TRBJ2-2	NA
TGCGCCAGCAGCTTGGGGACAGTCGATGAGCAGTTCTTC	CASSLGTVDEQFF	few	13	TRBV5-1	TRBJ2-1	NA
TGTGCCCCCAGTGGCGTGGGGGGGATGACAGATACGCAGTATTTT	CAPSGVGGMTDTQYF	NA	15	TRBV21-1	TRBJ2-3	NA
TGTGCCAGCAGCCCCGGGACAGGGATGGTTGGCGGGGAGCTGTTTTTT	CASSPGTGMVGGELFF	NA	16	TRBV5-5	TRBJ2-2	TRBD1
TGTGCCACCGGTGGGGGAGGGGGATACTTCTCTGGAAACACCATATATTTT	CATGGGGGYFSGNTIYF	NA	17	TRBV28	TRBJ1-3	NA
TGCGCCAGCAGCACCTCACCGGGACAGGGGGCTACTGAAGCTTTCTTC	CASSTSPGQGATEAFF	NA	16	TRBV5-1	TRBJ1-1	TRBD1
TGTGCCAGTAAACCGGGACAGGGTCCCGAGCAGTACTTC	CASKPGQGPEQYF	NA	13	TRBV19	TRBJ2-7	TRBD1
TGTTCCAGCAGCCCTGTTAGTTTCACCGGGGAGCTGCTTTTT	CSSSPVSFTGELLF	NA	14	TRBV7-9	TRBJ2-2	NA
TGTGCCAGCAGCAGCTCCGGGACTAGGAGGAGGATAGGCACCGGGGAGCTGTTTTTT	CASSSSGTRRRIGTGELFF	NA	19	TRBV9	TRBJ2-2	TRBD2
TGTGCCAGCAGCTTATCTCGGGAGCTGTTTTTT	CASSLSRELFF	NA	11	TRBV7-2	TRBJ2-2	NA
TGCGCCAGCAGTCAGGCAGGGCGGTTGAACTATGGCTACACCTTC	CASSQAGRLNYGYTF	NA	15	TRBV23-1	TRBJ1-2	NA
TGTGCCAGCAGCTCGTACAGGCACACCGGGGAGCTGTTTTTT	CASSSYRHTGELFF	NA	14	TRBV7-3	TRBJ2-2	NA
TGTGCCAGCAGTAAAAACGGACAGCCGTACGAGCAGTACTTC	CASSKNGQPYEQYF	NA	14	TRBV6-5	TRBJ2-7	NA
TGTGCCAGCAGTGGAGGACAGTATGGCTACACCTTC	CASSGGQYGYTF	NA	12	TRBV28	TRBJ1-2	NA
TGTGCCAGTAGTTCGTTCGGCGGGAGCATTCCAGATACGCAGTATTTT	CASSSFGGSIPDTQYF	NA	16	TRBV19	TRBJ2-3	TRBD2
TGTGCCAGTAGTATCGGGCAGGGGTTTTACGAGCAGTACTTC	CASSIGQGFYEQYF	NA	14	TRBV19	TRBJ2-7	NA
TGTGCCAGCAGGGGGACAGGAACTGAAAAACTGTTTTTT	CASRGTGTEKLFF	medium-sized	13	TRBV2	TRBJ1-4	TRBD1
TGCGCCAGCAGCCAAGAATACAGGGGAAAGGGAGAGACCCAGTACTTC	CASSQEYRGKGETQYF	NA	16	TRBV4-3	TRBJ2-5	TRBD1
TGTTCCAGCAGCTTGGAGCGTTACGAGCAGTACTTC	CSSSLERYEQYF	NA	12	TRBV7-9	TRBJ2-7	NA